These 30 T cell receptor beta chains share one sample of origin, sequenced in a study of Graves' ophthalmopathy and Graves' hyperthyroidism. Amplification targeted the TCR beta CDR3 regions, with RNA transcripts as the source material. HTBI primers were employed in first-round RT-PCR, then a second-round multiplex PCR followed. TCRdb re-derived calls from the multiplex PCR reads in MiXCR, one entry per CDR3 protein. The table has hundreds of thousands of distinct CDR3 sequences, 20% to 25% seen once. The sequencing input was peripheral blood. These receptors came from a woman younger than 35 with stable Graves' hyperthyroidism.

This clonotype was seen once. A much more abundant neighbour one base away suggests this may be a read error. The J gene is TRBJ2-5, the V gene TRBV2; the match to TRBD2 covers 12 bases. The germline V gene has CDR1 SNHLY and CDR2 FYNNEI. The CDR3 runs to 16 residues. CDR3 DNA: TGTGCCATCAGTGAAGGGACTAGCGGGTACCAAGAGACCCAGTACTTC. Translation: CAISEGTSGYQETQYF.

This clonotype was seen many times. The V call is TRBV2, the J call TRBJ2-5; the match to TRBD2 covers 8 bases. After removal of 4 bases from V and 2 bases from J, the junction contained 6 bases not matched to a gene. The CDR3 has 15 residues. Germline V gene sequence: CDR1 SNHLY, CDR2 FYNNEI. The CDR3 coding sequence is TGTGCCAGCAGTGTCCGACTAGCGAAGCAAGAGACCCAGTACTTC. As protein: CASSVRLAKQETQYF.

This clonotype was picked up many times. The chain recombines TRBV5-1 with TRBJ2-7, with D perhaps TRBD2 (6 bases). CDR3 size: 14 residues. Deletions cut 4 bases from V and 6 bases from J, with 17 bases between. CDR1 is SGHRS and CDR2 is YFSETQ in the germline V gene. DNA of the CDR3: TGCGCCAGCAGCATACTCCCCACTAGCCGCGAGCAGTACTTC. Translation gives CASSILPTSREQYF.

This rearrangement joins TRBV12-3 or TRBV12-4 to TRBJ2-7; the D call may be TRBD1 or TRBD2 (5 bases each). There are 12 residues in the CDR3. Trimming cost V 5 bases and J 6 bases, with 11 bases left between them. The CDR3 DNA is TGTGCCAGCAGTGGCCCTGGGGGCGAGCAGTACTTC. Protein sequence: CASSGPGGEQYF.

This clonotype showed up many times. V and J are TRBV25-1 and TRBJ2-2; D is ambiguous. Germline V gives CDR1 MGHDK, CDR2 SYGVNS. The CDR3 covers 11 residues. V gave up 7 bases and J gave up 2 bases, with 2 bases separating them. The DNA of the CDR3 is TGTGCCAGCATTAACACCGGGGAGCTGTTTTTT. The encoded protein is CASINTGELFF.

The chain employs TRBV12-3 or TRBV12-4 and TRBJ2-5; 10 nucleotides line up with TRBD1. CDR3 size: 14 residues. J was trimmed by 5 bases and V by 4 bases; bases with no gene match: 4. CDR3 nucleotide sequence: TGTGCCAGCAGTTCGACAGGGGGCGCGGAGACCCAGTACTTC. This translates into CASSSTGGAETQYF.

V usage is TRBV29-1 and J usage is TRBJ2-2; TRBD1 matches 7 bases. CDR1 and CDR2 (germline): SQVTM, ANQGSEA. The length of the CDR3 is 16 residues. Losses at the gene ends were 6 bases for V and 1 base for J; bases not matched to a gene: 11. The CDR3 protein is CSVAGTVGRNTGELFF. CDR3 DNA sequence: TGCAGCGTAGCCGGGACAGTGGGAAGGAACACCGGGGAGCTGTTTTTT.

The CDR3 bases are TGTGCCAGCAGTTTCTTGGGGCGCGGTGAGACCCAGTACTTC. It specifies CASSFLGRGETQYF. The V gene is TRBV28, the J gene TRBJ2-5; D is perhaps TRBD1 (5 bases). Germline V gene data show CDR1 as MDHEN and CDR2 as SYDVKM. The CDR3 is made up of 14 amino acids. V shed 3 bases and J shed 5 bases, with 13 bases lying between them.

This clonotype was detected ten times or more. The V and J genes are TRBV13 and TRBJ1-2; D gene uncertain. Trimming removed 2 bases at V and 4 bases at J, with 11 bases between. Germline CDR1 PRHDT, CDR2 FYEKMQ (reference sequence). The CDR3 is 14 amino acids. Written as DNA, the CDR3 is TGTGCCAGCAGCTTACTCAGTAAGACCTATGGCTACACCTTC. It specifies CASSLLSKTYGYTF.

This sequence joins TRBV12-3 or TRBV12-4 and TRBJ2-7; D might be TRBD1 (6 bases). The CDR3 covers 14 residues. With 6 bases removed from V and 3 bases from J, the gap between germline ends came to 15 bases. The DNA for the CDR3 is TGTGCCAGCAGCCCTGACCAGGGGCGCTACGAGCAGTACTTC. Protein: CASSPDQGRYEQYF.

This clonotype was observed many times. This chain connects TRBV28 to TRBJ2-5, with D possibly TRBD1 on 6 matching bases. Germline V gene data show CDR1 as MDHEN and CDR2 as SYDVKM. The V gene lost 2 bases and the J gene lost 4 bases, with 20 bases spanning the gap. This CDR3 contains 17 residues. This chain's CDR3 is CASSLPLPGHRPETQYF. CDR3 DNA: TGTGCCAGCAGTTTACCCTTACCGGGACATAGGCCAGAGACCCAGTACTTC.

This clonotype was seen only once. The chain recombines TRBV7-2 with TRBJ2-2; the D is unclear. V gave up 2 bases and J gave up 0 bases, with 7 bases separating them. The CDR3 length is 15 residues. Germline assignment: CDR1 SGHTA and CDR2 FQGNSA. The CDR3 DNA follows: TGTGCCAGCAGCTTATATGGGCCGAACACCGGGGAGCTGTTTTTT. This translates into CASSLYGPNTGELFF.

This clonotype was observed at least ten times. The CDR3 reads CASSHGTGPGNTIYF. CDR3 DNA sequence: TGTGCCAGCAGCCATGGGACAGGCCCTGGAAACACCATATATTTT. The chain couples TRBV7-2 to TRBJ1-3; 8 bases fit TRBD1. The V gene's germline CDR1 is SGHTA and CDR2 FQGNSA. Germline trimming cut 5 bases from V and 2 bases from J; bases unmatched to any gene: 5. The CDR3 is made up of 15 amino acids. Variable domain in full (rest from reference TRBV7-2 and TRBJ1-3): GAGVSQSPSNKVTEKGKDVELRCDPISGHTALYWYRQSLGQGLEFLIYFQGNSAPDKSGLPSDRFSAERTGGSVSTLTIQRTQQEDSAVYLCASSHGTGPGNTIYFGEGSWLTVV.

This clonotype has a count of ten or more. The genes are TRBV24-1 and TRBJ2-5; D could derive from TRBD1 or TRBD2 (5 bases each). With 11 bases removed from V and 1 base from J, the gap between germline ends came to 19 bases. The CDR3 has 15 residues. Germline values: CDR1 KGHDR, CDR2 SFDVKD. For the CDR3, the DNA is TGTGCCAGCTCGAAGGGGAGAGGAGGCCAAGAGACCCAGTACTTC. It translates to CASSKGRGGQETQYF.

Many counts were recorded for this clonotype. This sequence joins TRBV7-9 and TRBJ2-2, with 7 nucleotides matching TRBD1. Germline loops: CDR1 SEHNR, CDR2 FQNEAQ (reference sequence). This CDR3 spans 15 amino acids. Trimming at V came to 4 bases and at J to 0 bases, leaving 2 bases not matched to a gene. CDR3 DNA: TGTGCCAGCAGCTCGACAGGGACGAACACCGGGGAGCTGTTTTTT. This translates into CASSSTGTNTGELFF.

The DNA for the CDR3 is TGTGCCAGCAAAACACACACCTCTGGGGCCAACGTCCTGACTTTC. Its protein product is CASKTHTSGANVLTF. The V call is TRBV28, the J call TRBJ2-6; no clear D gene. With 7 bases removed from V and 0 bases from J, the gap between germline ends came to 10 bases. CDR3 length equals 15 residues. Per germline, CDR1 MDHEN and CDR2 SYDVKM.

This clonotype was picked up a small number of times. The DNA of the CDR3 is TGTGCCAGCAGTGACAGTGTTAGAGAGACCCAGTACTTC. Its protein is CASSDSVRETQYF. V is TRBV28 and J is TRBJ2-5, with D possibly being TRBD1 (5 bases). Trimming pared 5 bases from V and 4 bases from J, leaving 11 bases between. The CDR3 totals 13 residues. Germline CDR1 is MDHEN and CDR2 is SYDVKM.

The table lists this clonotype with many counts. The chain uses TRBV29-1 and TRBJ1-2, with D possibly being TRBD1 (6 bases). The V and J ends lost 7 bases and 3 bases respectively, with 12 bases between them. There are 12 residues in the CDR3. Germline V gives CDR1 SQVTM, CDR2 ANQGSEA. Here the CDR3 DNA reads TGCAGCGCAAAACAGGGTGACTATGGCTACACCTTC. This codes for CSAKQGDYGYTF.

This chain uses TRBV7-2 with TRBJ1-4; the D is unclear. Trimming took off 5 bases at V and 0 bases at J, with 13 bases between the two ends. Germline CDR1 and CDR2: SGHTA and FQGNSA. The CDR3 covers 16 residues. The CDR3 loop is CASSPRGSATNEKLFF. For the CDR3, the DNA is TGTGCCAGCAGCCCGCGGGGATCTGCAACTAATGAAAAACTGTTTTTT.

This clonotype was counted many times. V and J are TRBV19 and TRBJ2-5; a possible D gene is TRBD1 (6 bases). The CDR3 loop spans 14 amino acids. The V gene lost 1 base and the J gene lost 1 base, with 7 bases spanning the gap. Germline CDR1 reads LNHDA; CDR2 reads SQIVND (reference sequence). CDR3 in amino acids: CASSIVDSQETQYF. CDR3 nucleotides: TGTGCCAGTAGTATAGTGGACAGCCAAGAGACCCAGTACTTC.

This clonotype was counted ten times or more. The chain uses TRBV13 and TRBJ2-5; 8 nucleotides line up with TRBD1. Germline-derived CDR1 and CDR2 are PRHDT and FYEKMQ (reference sequence). The CDR3 runs 15 residues. V lost 0 bases to trimming and J lost 1 base; unmatched junction nucleotides: 1. The CDR3 reads CASSLGGTGQETQYF. Here the CDR3 DNA reads TGTGCCAGCAGCTTAGGAGGGACAGGCCAAGAGACCCAGTACTTC.

The chain recombines TRBV20-1 with TRBJ1-1; D gene uncertain. V was trimmed by 0 bases and J by 5 bases, leaving 13 bases between them. Germline CDR1 reads DFQATT; CDR2 reads SNEGSKA (reference sequence). This CDR3 is built from 14 residues. CDR3 DNA: TGCAGTGCTAGAGAGGACGTGGATGAGACTGAAGCTTTCTTT. This sequence encodes CSAREDVDETEAFF.

In its sample, this clonotype was seen a few times. The genes are TRBV6-2 or TRBV6-3 and TRBJ1-2; D gene unclear. V was clipped by 8 bases and J by 0 bases, with 22 bases between them. The CDR3 spans 17 residues. Germline V gene data show CDR1 as MNHEY and CDR2 as SVGEGT. This CDR3 reads CASLRERTLSANYGYTF. The CDR3 DNA reads TGTGCCAGCCTAAGGGAACGAACACTAAGCGCTAACTATGGCTACACCTTC.

This clonotype occurred many times. An end of the junction differs from the germline gene, which may be a read error. This rearrangement joins TRBV28 to TRBJ1-3, with 8 bases fitting TRBD1. Germline values: CDR1 MDHEN, CDR2 SYDVKM. The CDR3 has 14 amino acids. The CDR3 DNA is TGTACCAGCAGTCTCCGACAGGGGTGGAACACCATATATTTT. It encodes CTSSLRQGWNTIYF.

The chain combines TRBV6-1 with TRBJ1-2; D not certain. V was shortened by 8 bases and J by 4 bases, with 8 bases between the two germline ends. The CDR3 length is 11 residues. Germline V gene lookup returns CDR1 MNHNS and CDR2 SASEGT. The CDR3 region is CASFDGYGYTF. The CDR3 DNA reads as TGTGCCAGCTTTGATGGCTATGGCTACACCTTC.

This clonotype was seen ten or more times. This chain connects TRBV12-3 or TRBV12-4 to TRBJ2-7; D could derive from TRBD1 or TRBD2 (6 bases each). The CDR3 runs to 13 residues. Trimming stripped 6 bases from V and 5 bases from J, with 14 bases between. CDR3 in amino acids: CASSPRGDHEQYF. DNA for the CDR3: TGTGCCAGCAGCCCGAGGGGGGACCACGAGCAGTACTTC.

This chain connects TRBV12-5 to TRBJ2-2, with D possibly called TRBD1 or TRBD2 (5 bases each). Germline V gene data show CDR1 as LGHNT and CDR2 as FRNRAP. Trimming shortened V by 0 bases and J by 8 bases, and 16 bases separated the two germline ends. The CDR3 is made up of 16 amino acids. The CDR3 DNA follows: TGTGCTAGTGGTTTGGTACTGTCGGGGCTTGAAGGGGAGCTGTTTTTT. Translated, it gives CASGLVLSGLEGELFF.

This clonotype occurred many times. The rearrangement links TRBV6-4 to TRBJ1-1, with D perhaps TRBD1 (5 bases). The V end was cut by 9 bases, the J end by 0 bases, with 26 bases between. The CDR3 spans 18 residues. CDR1 is MRHNA, CDR2 SNTAGT, per germline. CDR3 DNA sequence: TGTGCCAGTTCGGCCCAAAAGGACATCCCGTTCATGAACACTGAAGCTTTCTTT. It yields the protein CASSAQKDIPFMNTEAFF.

This CDR3 reads CASGLVLPGDETQYF. The CDR3 nucleotides are TGTGCTAGTGGTTTGGTACTCCCAGGCGATGAGACCCAGTACTTC. This rearrangement joins TRBV12-5 to TRBJ2-5; D gene unclear. Trimming removed 0 bases from V and 5 bases from J, with 13 bases in between. This CDR3 comprises 15 residues. Germline CDR1 and CDR2: LGHNT and FRNRAP.

Many counts were recorded for this clonotype. The chain uses TRBV28 and TRBJ1-2, with D maybe TRBD1 (6 bases). The CDR3 is made up of 15 amino acids. V was pared by 6 bases and J by 4 bases, with 18 bases between. Per the germline V gene, CDR1 is MDHEN and CDR2 is SYDVKM. The CDR3 DNA reads as TGTGCCAGCAGCCCAACGCCAGGGGTTACCTATGGCTACACCTTC. It is translated as CASSPTPGVTYGYTF.